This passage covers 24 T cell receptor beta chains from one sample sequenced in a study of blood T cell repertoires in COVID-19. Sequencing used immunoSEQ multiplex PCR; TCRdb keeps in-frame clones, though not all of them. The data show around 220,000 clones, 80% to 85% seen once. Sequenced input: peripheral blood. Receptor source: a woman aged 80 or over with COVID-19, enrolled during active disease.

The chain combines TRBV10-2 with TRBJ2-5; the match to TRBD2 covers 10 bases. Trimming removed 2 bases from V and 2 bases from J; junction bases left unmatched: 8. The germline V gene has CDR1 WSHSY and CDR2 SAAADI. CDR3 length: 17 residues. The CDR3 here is CASSEERGLAFQETQYF. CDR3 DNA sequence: TGCGCCAGCAGTGAGGAGAGGGGACTAGCGTTTCAAGAGACCCAGTACTTC.

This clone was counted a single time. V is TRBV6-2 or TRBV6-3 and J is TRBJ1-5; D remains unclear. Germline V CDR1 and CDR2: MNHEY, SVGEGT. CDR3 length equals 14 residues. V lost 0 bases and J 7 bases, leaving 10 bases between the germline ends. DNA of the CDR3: TGTGCCAGCAGTTACTCCCTCCCGGGACAGCCCCAGCATTTT. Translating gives CASSYSLPGQPQHF.

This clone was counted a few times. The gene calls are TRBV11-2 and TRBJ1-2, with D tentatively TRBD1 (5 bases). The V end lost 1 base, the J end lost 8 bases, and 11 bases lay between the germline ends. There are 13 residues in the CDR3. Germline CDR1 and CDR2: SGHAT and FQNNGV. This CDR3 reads CASSLAGLGGYTF. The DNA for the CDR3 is TGTGCCAGCAGCTTAGCAGGGTTGGGAGGCTACACCTTC.

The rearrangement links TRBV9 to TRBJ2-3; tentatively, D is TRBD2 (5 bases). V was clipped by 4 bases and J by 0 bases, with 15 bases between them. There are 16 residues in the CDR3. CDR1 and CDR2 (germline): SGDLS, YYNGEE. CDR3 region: CASSPRLATSTDTQYF. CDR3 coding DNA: TGTGCCAGCAGCCCAAGGCTAGCAACTAGCACAGATACGCAGTATTTT.

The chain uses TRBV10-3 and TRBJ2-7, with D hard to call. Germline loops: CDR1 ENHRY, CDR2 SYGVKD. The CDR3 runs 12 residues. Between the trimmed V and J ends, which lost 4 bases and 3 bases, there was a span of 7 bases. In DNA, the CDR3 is TGTGCCATCAGTGCGAACAGCTACGAGCAGTACTTC. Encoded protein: CAISANSYEQYF.

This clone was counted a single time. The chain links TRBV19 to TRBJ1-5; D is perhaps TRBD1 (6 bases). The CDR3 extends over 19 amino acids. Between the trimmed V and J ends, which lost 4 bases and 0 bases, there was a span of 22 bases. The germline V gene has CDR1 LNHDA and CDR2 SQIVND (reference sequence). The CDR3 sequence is CASSTGRVAGVYSNQPQHF. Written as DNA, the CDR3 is TGTGCCAGTAGTACCGGACGAGTCGCAGGGGTTTATAGCAATCAGCCCCAGCATTTT.

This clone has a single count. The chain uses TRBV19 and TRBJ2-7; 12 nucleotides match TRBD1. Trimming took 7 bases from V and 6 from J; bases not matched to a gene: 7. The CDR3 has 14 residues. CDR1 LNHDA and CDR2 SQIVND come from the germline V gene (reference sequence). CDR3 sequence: CASNTGTGGSEQYF. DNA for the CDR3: TGTGCCAGTAATACCGGGACAGGGGGCTCCGAGCAGTACTTC.

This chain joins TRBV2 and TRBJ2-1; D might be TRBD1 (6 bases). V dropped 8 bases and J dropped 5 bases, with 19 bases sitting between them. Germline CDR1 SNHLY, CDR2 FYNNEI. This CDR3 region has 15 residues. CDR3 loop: CASGYTGTRDNEQFF. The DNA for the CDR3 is TGTGCCAGCGGTTATACAGGGACAAGGGACAATGAGCAGTTCTTC.

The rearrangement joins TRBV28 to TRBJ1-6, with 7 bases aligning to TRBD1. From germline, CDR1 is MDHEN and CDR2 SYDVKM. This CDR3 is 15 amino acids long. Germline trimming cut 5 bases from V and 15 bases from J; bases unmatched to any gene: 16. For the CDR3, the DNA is TGTGCCAGCAGTACCGGACAGGCCCTTTCGGTTTTCCTCCACTTT. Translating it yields CASSTGQALSVFLHF.

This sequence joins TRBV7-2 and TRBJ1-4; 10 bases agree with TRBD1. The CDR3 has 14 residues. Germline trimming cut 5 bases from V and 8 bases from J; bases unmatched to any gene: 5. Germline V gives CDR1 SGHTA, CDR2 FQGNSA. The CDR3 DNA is TGTGCCAGCAGCCGGGACAGGGGAGGGGAAAAACTGTTTTTT. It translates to CASSRDRGGEKLFF.

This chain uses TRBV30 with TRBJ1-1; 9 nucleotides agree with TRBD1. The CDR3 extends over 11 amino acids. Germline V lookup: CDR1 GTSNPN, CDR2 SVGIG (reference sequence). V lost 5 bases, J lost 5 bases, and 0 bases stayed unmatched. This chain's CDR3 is CAWGQGTEAFF. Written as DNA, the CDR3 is TGTGCCTGGGGACAGGGGACTGAAGCTTTCTTT.

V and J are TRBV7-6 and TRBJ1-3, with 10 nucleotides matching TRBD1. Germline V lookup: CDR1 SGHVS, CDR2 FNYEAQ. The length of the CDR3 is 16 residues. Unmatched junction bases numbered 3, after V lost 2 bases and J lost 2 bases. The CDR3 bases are TGTGCCAGCAGCTTACAGACAGGGGGCCCTGGAAACACCATATATTTT. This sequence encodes CASSLQTGGPGNTIYF. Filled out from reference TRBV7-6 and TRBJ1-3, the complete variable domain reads GAGVSQSPRYKVTKRGQDVALRCDPISGHVSLYWYRQALGQGPEFLTYFNYEAQQDKSGLPNDRFSAERPEGSISTLTIQRTEQRDSAMYRCASSLQTGGPGNTIYFGEGSWLTVV.

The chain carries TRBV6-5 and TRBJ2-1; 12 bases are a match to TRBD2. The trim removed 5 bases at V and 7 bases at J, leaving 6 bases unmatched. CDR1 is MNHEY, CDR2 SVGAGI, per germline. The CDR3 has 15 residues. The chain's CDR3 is CASSTGLAGLNEQFF. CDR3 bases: TGTGCCAGCAGTACAGGACTAGCGGGACTGAATGAGCAGTTCTTC.

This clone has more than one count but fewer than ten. The CDR3 loop is CAWSKGIDQPQHF. In DNA, the CDR3 is TGTGCCTGGAGTAAGGGGATCGATCAGCCCCAGCATTTT. The chain carries TRBV30 and TRBJ1-5; the D gene is possibly TRBD1 (5 bases). The germline V and J ends were trimmed by 2 bases and 5 bases, with 10 bases remaining between them. Germline V gene data show CDR1 as GTSNPN and CDR2 as SVGIG (reference sequence). The CDR3 contains 13 residues.

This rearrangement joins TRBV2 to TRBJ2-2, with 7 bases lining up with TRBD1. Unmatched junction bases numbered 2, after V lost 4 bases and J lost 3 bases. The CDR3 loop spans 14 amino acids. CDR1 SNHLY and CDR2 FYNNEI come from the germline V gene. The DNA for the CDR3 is TGTGCCAGCAGTGGGACAGGCTACACCGGGGAGCTGTTTTTT. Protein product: CASSGTGYTGELFF.

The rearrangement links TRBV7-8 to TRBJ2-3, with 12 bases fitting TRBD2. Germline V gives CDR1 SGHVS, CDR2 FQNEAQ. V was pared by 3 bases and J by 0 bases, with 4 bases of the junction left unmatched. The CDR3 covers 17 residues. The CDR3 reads CASSLRTSGTSTDTQYF. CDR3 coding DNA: TGTGCCAGCAGCTTGCGGACTAGCGGGACTAGCACAGATACGCAGTATTTT.

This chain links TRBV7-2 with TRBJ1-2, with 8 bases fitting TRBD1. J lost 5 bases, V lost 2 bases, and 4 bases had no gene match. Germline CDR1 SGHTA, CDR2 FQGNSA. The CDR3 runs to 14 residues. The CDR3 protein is CASSLQGAWYGYTF. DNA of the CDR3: TGTGCCAGCAGCTTACAGGGGGCGTGGTATGGCTACACCTTC.

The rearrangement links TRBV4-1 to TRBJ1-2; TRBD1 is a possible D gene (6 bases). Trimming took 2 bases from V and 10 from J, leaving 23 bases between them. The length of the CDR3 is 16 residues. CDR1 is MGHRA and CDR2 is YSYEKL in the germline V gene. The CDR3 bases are TGCGCCAGCAGCCAAAGACTGTGGCCAGGGGTAGGTTACTACACCTTC. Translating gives CASSQRLWPGVGYYTF.

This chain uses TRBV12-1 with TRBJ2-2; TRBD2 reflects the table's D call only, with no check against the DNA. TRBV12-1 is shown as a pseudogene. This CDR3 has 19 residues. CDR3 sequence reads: CASSPGQTWLSGNTGELFF. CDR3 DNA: TGTGCCAGCAGCCCGGGCCAAACCTGGCTCAGCGGGAACACCGGGGAGCTGTTTTTT.

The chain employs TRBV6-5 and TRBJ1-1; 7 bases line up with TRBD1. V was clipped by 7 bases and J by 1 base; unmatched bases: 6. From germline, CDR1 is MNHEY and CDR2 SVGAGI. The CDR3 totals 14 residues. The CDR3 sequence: CASIRTGANTEAFF. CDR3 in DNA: TGTGCCAGCATAAGGACAGGAGCGAACACTGAAGCTTTCTTT.

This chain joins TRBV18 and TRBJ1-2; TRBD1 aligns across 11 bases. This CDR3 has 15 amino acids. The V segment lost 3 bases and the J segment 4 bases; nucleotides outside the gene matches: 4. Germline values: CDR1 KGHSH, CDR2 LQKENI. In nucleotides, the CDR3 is TGTGCCAGCTCACCGGGACAGGGGGTGGGCTATGGCTACACCTTC. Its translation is CASSPGQGVGYGYTF.

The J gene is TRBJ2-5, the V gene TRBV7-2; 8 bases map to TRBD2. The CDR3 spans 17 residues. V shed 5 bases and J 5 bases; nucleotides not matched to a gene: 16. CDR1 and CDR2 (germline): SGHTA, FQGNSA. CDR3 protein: CASSLGGSGGPLETQYF. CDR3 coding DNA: TGTGCCAGCAGCCTTGGGGGGTCGGGAGGGCCGTTGGAGACCCAGTACTTC.

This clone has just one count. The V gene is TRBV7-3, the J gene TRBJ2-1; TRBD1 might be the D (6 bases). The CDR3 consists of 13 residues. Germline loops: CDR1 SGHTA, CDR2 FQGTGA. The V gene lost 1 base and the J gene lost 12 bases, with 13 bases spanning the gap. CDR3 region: CASSLNSRGTQFF. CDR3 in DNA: TGTGCCAGCAGCTTAAACTCCAGGGGAACGCAGTTCTTC. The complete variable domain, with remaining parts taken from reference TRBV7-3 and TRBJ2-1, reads GAGVSQTPSNKVTEKGKYVELRCDPISGHTALYWYRQSLGQGPEFLIYFQGTGAADDSGLPNDRFFAVRPEGSVSTLKIQRTERGDSAVYLCASSLNSRGTQFFGPGTRLTVL.

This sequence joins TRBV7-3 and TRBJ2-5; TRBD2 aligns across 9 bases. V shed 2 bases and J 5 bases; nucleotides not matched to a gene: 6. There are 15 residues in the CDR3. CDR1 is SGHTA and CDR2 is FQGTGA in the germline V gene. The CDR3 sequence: CASSLGSGGGETQYF. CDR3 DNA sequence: TGTGCCAGCAGCTTAGGTAGCGGGGGCGGGGAGACCCAGTACTTC. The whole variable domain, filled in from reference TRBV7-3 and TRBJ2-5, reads GAGVSQTPSNKVTEKGKYVELRCDPISGHTALYWYRQSLGQGPEFLIYFQGTGAADDSGLPNDRFFAVRPEGSVSTLKIQRTERGDSAVYLCASSLGSGGGETQYFGPGTRLLVL.